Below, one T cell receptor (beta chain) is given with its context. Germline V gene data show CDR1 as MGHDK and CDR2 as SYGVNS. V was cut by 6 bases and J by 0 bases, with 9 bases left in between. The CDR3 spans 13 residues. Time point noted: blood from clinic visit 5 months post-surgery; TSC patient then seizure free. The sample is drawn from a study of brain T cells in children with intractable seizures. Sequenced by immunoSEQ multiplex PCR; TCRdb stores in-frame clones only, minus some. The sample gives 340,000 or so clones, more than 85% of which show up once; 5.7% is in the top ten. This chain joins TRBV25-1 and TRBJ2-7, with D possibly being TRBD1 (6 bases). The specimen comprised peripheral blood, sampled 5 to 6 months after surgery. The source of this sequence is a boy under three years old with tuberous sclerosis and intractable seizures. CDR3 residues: CASSQGPSYEQYF. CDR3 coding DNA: TGTGCCAGCAGCCAGGGGCCCTCCTACGAGCAGTACTTC.